The T cell receptor (beta chain) under discussion was sequenced for a study of preoperative IRX-2 immunotherapy in early breast cancer. The length of the CDR3 is 16 residues. Trimming stripped 5 bases from V and 5 bases from J, with 18 bases between. Germline V gene sequence: CDR1 SGHVS, CDR2 FNYEAQ. Treatment in this sample: preoperative locoregional IRX-2 cytokine immunotherapy. The assay was immunoSEQ multiplex PCR, and TCRdb's table has in-frame clones only and misses some. The sample shows approximately 98,000 clones, roughly 88% of them seen only once. This sample comprised tumor tissue, obtained after IRX-2 immunotherapy. The sequence was obtained from a human donor with breast cancer. The chain recombines TRBV7-6 with TRBJ1-4; maybe TRBD1 (6 bases). The CDR3 region has the DNA TGTGCCAGCAGCCCAGGGGAATTGAGTATGAATGAAAAACTGTTTTTT. The encoded protein is CASSPGELSMNEKLFF.